Below, 17 T cell receptor beta chains from the same sample are listed, as sequenced in a study of blood T cell repertoires in COVID-19. Libraries were prepared by immunoSEQ multiplex PCR; TCRdb keeps only in-frame clonotypes and omits some of them. The table shows 150,000 or so clones, with approximately 84% occurring only once. Sequenced sample: peripheral blood. The receptors shown here come from a man aged 18 to 29 with active or convalescent COVID-19.

This rearrangement joins TRBV7-8 to TRBJ2-3, with 12 bases identical to TRBD2. This CDR3 has 17 residues. V lost 1 base, J lost 6 bases, and 8 bases stayed unmatched. CDR1 and CDR2 from the germline V gene are SGHVS and FQNEAQ. CDR3 protein: CASSLVHLAGGPDTQYF. DNA for the CDR3: TGTGCCAGCAGCTTAGTTCACCTAGCGGGAGGGCCGGATACGCAGTATTTT.

V usage is TRBV5-1 and J usage is TRBJ1-2, with 8 bases aligning to TRBD1. The trim removed 4 bases at V and 3 bases at J, leaving 8 bases unmatched. The CDR3 extends over 15 amino acids. Per germline, CDR1 SGHRS and CDR2 YFSETQ. The CDR3 region is CASSTRTGYDYGYTF. Written as DNA, the CDR3 is TGCGCCAGCAGCACTCGGACAGGGTACGACTATGGCTACACCTTC.

CDR3 amino acids: CASSPRSGGGLDNEQFF. CDR3 in DNA: TGTGCCAGCTCACCACGATCAGGGGGCGGTTTGGACAATGAGCAGTTCTTC. This chain links TRBV18 with TRBJ2-1; 8 nucleotides match TRBD1. With 1 base clipped from V and 5 bases from J, the junction kept 10 bases outside the gene matches. The germline V gene encodes CDR1 KGHSH and CDR2 LQKENI. The CDR3 extends over 17 amino acids.

The rearrangement links TRBV5-1 to TRBJ2-2; TRBD1 matches 10 bases. Germline V gene lookup returns CDR1 SGHRS and CDR2 YFSETQ. The CDR3 is made up of 15 amino acids. The ends lost 5 bases at V and 4 bases at J; junction bases unmatched: 5. This chain's CDR3 is CASSSGTGATGELFF. The CDR3 DNA sequence: TGCGCCAGCAGTTCCGGGACAGGGGCCACCGGGGAGCTGTTTTTT.

This clone appeared a single time. The chain combines TRBV7-3 with TRBJ2-3, with 12 positions matching TRBD2. Looked up from germline, CDR1 is SGHTA and CDR2 is FQGTGA. There are 16 residues in the CDR3. V shed 5 bases, J shed 5 bases, and the junction held 8 bases outside the gene matches. For the CDR3, the DNA is TGTGCCAGCAGCCCGAGACTAGCGGGAGTAGTAGATACGCAGTATTTT. Its protein is CASSPRLAGVVDTQYF. The variable domain in full, completed from reference TRBV7-3 and TRBJ2-3, reads GAGVSQTPSNKVTEKGKYVELRCDPISGHTALYWYRQSLGQGPEFLIYFQGTGAADDSGLPNDRFFAVRPEGSVSTLKIQRTERGDSAVYLCASSPRLAGVVDTQYFGPGTRLTVL.

The CDR3 DNA is TGTGCCAGCAGCCGGGGGCAGGCCGGGGAGCTGTTTTTT. Translation: CASSRGQAGELFF. J is TRBJ2-2 and V is TRBV3-1 (or the pseudogene TRBV3-2), with D maybe TRBD1 (6 bases). Germline V lookup: CDR1 LGHDT, CDR2 YNNKEL (reference sequence). The CDR3 runs 13 residues. With 4 bases removed from V and 6 bases from J, the gap between germline ends came to 9 bases.

This clone has only one observation. The gene calls are TRBV3-1 (or the pseudogene TRBV3-2) and TRBJ1-5; D is unclear. Deletions cut 3 bases from V and 4 bases from J, with 16 bases between. Germline V gene data show CDR1 as LGHDT and CDR2 as YNNKEL (reference sequence). CDR3 length: 16 residues. The CDR3 spells CASSHTGSGWNQPQHF. The CDR3 DNA reads TGTGCCAGCAGCCACACCGGTTCGGGGTGGAATCAGCCCCAGCATTTT.

The gene calls are TRBV19 and TRBJ1-6; TRBD1 might be the D (6 bases). The CDR3 covers 14 residues. The germline V gene has CDR1 LNHDA and CDR2 SQIVND (reference sequence). V lost 4 bases and J 9 bases, leaving 13 bases between the germline ends. As DNA, the CDR3 is TGTGCCAGTAGTACCGGGACATTGCTTTCACCCCTCCACTTT. Residues: CASSTGTLLSPLHF.

V and J are TRBV13 and TRBJ1-4, with 8 bases fitting TRBD1. Per germline, CDR1 PRHDT and CDR2 FYEKMQ (reference sequence). The CDR3 is 15 amino acids. The V segment lost 5 bases and the J segment 3 bases; nucleotides outside the gene matches: 5. The CDR3 nucleotides read TGTGCCAGCAGCATCCGACAGGGGCCTAATGAAAAACTGTTTTTT. Translating gives CASSIRQGPNEKLFF. The full variable domain, with the rest looked up from reference TRBV13 and TRBJ1-4, is AAGVIQSPRHLIKEKRETATLKCYPIPRHDTVYWYQQGPGQDPQFLISFYEKMQSDKGSIPDRFSAQQFSDYHSELNMSSLELGDSALYFCASSIRQGPNEKLFFGSGTQLSVL.

The rearrangement links TRBV7-2 to TRBJ2-1; 9 nucleotides line up with TRBD2. Germline trimming cut 5 bases from V and 6 bases from J; bases unmatched to any gene: 17. The CDR3 contains 18 residues. Germline assignment: CDR1 SGHTA and CDR2 FQGNSA. CDR3 sequence reads: CASSPNPGGIAGVNEQFF. The CDR3 nucleotides read TGTGCCAGCAGCCCTAACCCCGGGGGAATAGCGGGAGTCAATGAGCAGTTCTTC.

V is TRBV4-3 and J is TRBJ2-7; D is possibly TRBD2 (7 bases). The CDR3 is 15 residues long. Germline CDR1 and CDR2: LGHNA and YSLEER. V was shortened by 3 bases and J by 3 bases, with 15 bases between the two germline ends. The CDR3 DNA sequence: TGCGCCAGCAGCCAGGGGGGGGCGGGGAGCTACGAGCAGTACTTC. As protein: CASSQGGAGSYEQYF.

The rearrangement joins TRBV14 to TRBJ2-2, with D perhaps matching TRBD1 (6 bases). The CDR3 has 16 amino acids. Trimming cost V 7 bases and J 4 bases, with 19 bases left between them. The germline CDR1 and CDR2 sequences are SGHDN and FVKESK. CDR3 loop: CASNLGDGTTTGELFF. In DNA, the CDR3 is TGTGCCAGCAACCTAGGAGACGGGACAACCACCGGGGAGCTGTTTTTT.

The chain combines TRBV11-2 with TRBJ1-2, with D tentatively TRBD1 (6 bases). From germline, CDR1 is SGHAT and CDR2 FQNNGV. The CDR3 is 13 residues long. V dropped 5 bases and J dropped 8 bases, with 15 bases sitting between them. The DNA of the CDR3 is TGTGCCAGCAGCCAGGGGCGGAGTATAGGCTACACCTTC. The encoded protein is CASSQGRSIGYTF.

This chain uses TRBV18 with TRBJ1-1; the match to TRBD1 covers 9 bases. Germline V gene data show CDR1 as KGHSH and CDR2 as LQKENI. After removal of 4 bases from V and 9 bases from J, the junction contained 6 bases not matched to a gene. There are 13 residues in the CDR3. The CDR3 nucleotides are TGTGCCAGCTCACTGACAGGGGGGACCCAAGCTTTCTTT. It yields the protein CASSLTGGTQAFF.

This rearrangement joins TRBV5-1 to TRBJ1-5; no firm D call. The CDR3 runs 15 residues. Germline V gives CDR1 SGHRS, CDR2 YFSETQ. Trimming removed 0 bases from V and 2 bases from J, with 9 bases in between. The CDR3 reads CASSLDGRGNQPQHF. The CDR3 nucleotides read TGCGCCAGCAGCTTGGACGGGAGGGGCAATCAGCCCCAGCATTTT.

CDR3 coding DNA: TGTGCCAGCAGGCTAGGGGTGGGCTATGGCTACACCTTC. Its translation: CASRLGVGYGYTF. The chain recombines TRBV12-3 or TRBV12-4 with TRBJ1-2; D might be TRBD1 (5 bases). Trimming removed 6 bases at V and 4 bases at J, with 12 bases between. The CDR3 covers 13 residues.

The chain employs TRBV19 and TRBJ2-5; 8 nucleotides agree with TRBD2. Germline V CDR1 and CDR2: LNHDA, SQIVND (reference sequence). This CDR3 spans 15 amino acids. V trimming: 9 bases; J trimming: 3 bases; junction bases outside the gene matches: 12. The chain's CDR3 is CASQALGTRKETQYF. Written as DNA, the CDR3 is TGTGCCAGCCAGGCCCTCGGGACTAGAAAAGAGACCCAGTACTTC. Full variable domain (remainder filled in from reference TRBV19 and TRBJ2-5): DGGITQSPKYLFRKEGQNVTLSCEQNLNHDAMYWYRQDPGQGLRLIYYSQIVNDFQKGDIAEGYSVSREKKESFPLTVTSAQKNPTAFYLCASQALGTRKETQYFGPGTRLLVL.